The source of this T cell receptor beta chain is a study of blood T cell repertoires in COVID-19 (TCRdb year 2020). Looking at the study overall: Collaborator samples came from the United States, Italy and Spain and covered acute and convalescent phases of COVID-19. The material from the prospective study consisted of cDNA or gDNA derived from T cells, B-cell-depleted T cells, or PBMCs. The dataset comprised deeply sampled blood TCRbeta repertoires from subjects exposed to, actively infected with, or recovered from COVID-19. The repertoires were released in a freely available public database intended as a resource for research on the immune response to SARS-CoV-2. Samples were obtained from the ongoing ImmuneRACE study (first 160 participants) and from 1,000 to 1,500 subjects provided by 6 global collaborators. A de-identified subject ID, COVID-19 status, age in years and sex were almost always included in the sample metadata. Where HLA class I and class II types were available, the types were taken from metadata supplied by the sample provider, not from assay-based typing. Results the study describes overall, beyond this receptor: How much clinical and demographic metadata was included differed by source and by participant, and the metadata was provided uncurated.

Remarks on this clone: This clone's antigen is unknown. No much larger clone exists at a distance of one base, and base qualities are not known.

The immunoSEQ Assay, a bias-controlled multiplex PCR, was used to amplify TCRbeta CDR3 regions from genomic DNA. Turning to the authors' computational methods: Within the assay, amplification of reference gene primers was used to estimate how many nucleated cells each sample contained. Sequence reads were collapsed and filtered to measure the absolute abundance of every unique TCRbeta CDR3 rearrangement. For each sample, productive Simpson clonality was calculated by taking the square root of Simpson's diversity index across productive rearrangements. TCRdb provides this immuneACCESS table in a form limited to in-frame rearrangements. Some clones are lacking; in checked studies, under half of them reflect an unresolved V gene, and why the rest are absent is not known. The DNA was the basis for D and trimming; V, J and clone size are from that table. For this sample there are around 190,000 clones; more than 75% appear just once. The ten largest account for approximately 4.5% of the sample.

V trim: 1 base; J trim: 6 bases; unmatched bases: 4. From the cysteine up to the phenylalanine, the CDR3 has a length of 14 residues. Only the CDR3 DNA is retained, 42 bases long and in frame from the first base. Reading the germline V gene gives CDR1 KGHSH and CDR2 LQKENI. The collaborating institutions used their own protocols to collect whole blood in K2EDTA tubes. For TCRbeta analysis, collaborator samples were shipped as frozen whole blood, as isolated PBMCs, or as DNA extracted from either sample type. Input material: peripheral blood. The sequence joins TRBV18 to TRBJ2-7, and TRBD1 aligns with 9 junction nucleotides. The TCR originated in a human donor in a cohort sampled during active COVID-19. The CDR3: CASSPRTGETEQYF. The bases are TGTGCCAGCTCACCACGGACAGGGGAAACCGAGCAGTACTTC. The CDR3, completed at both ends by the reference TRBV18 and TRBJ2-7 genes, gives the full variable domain NAGVMQNPRHLVRRRGQEARLRCSPMKGHSHVYWYRQLPEEGLKFMVYLQKENIIDESGMPKERFSAEFPKEGPSILRIQQVVRGDSAAYFCASSPRTGETEQYFGPGTRLTVT.